Presented here are 12 T cell receptor beta chains from one specimen sequenced in a study of blood T cell repertoires in COVID-19. The assay was immunoSEQ multiplex PCR, and TCRdb's table has in-frame clones only and misses some. The table has 90,000 to 100,000 clones, more than 75% seen once; the top ten hold just over 15%. The sequenced sample consisted of peripheral blood. Receptor source: a human donor in a cohort sampled during active COVID-19.

J is TRBJ1-2 and V is TRBV5-5, with no clear D. Germline lookup yields CDR1 SGHKS and CDR2 YYEKEE (reference sequence). This CDR3 has 12 amino acids. V lost 1 base to trimming and J lost 5 bases, with 6 bases between them. DNA of the CDR3: TGTGCCAGCAGCTTGCTGCGGTATGGCTACACCTTC. Its protein is CASSLLRYGYTF. Full variable domain (remainder filled in from reference TRBV5-5 and TRBJ1-2): DAGVTQSPTHLIKTRGQQVTLRCSPISGHKSVSWYQQVLGQGPQFIFQYYEKEERGRGNFPDRFSARQFPNYSSELNVNALLLGDSALYLCASSLLRYGYTFGSGTRLTVV.

V gene TRBV3-1 (or the pseudogene TRBV3-2) combines with J gene TRBJ2-2; 9 positions match TRBD2. The trim removed 0 bases at V and 4 bases at J, leaving 6 bases unmatched. Germline CDR1 LGHDT, CDR2 YNNKEL (reference sequence). There are 17 residues in the CDR3. The CDR3 region is CASSQDQAGGFTGELFF. The CDR3 DNA is TGTGCCAGCAGCCAAGATCAAGCGGGGGGCTTCACCGGGGAGCTGTTTTTT.

The chain carries TRBV6-5 and TRBJ1-1; 7 nucleotides line up with TRBD1. Unmatched junction bases numbered 12, after V lost 7 bases and J lost 4 bases. Germline CDR1 and CDR2: MNHEY and SVGAGI. The CDR3 totals 15 residues. CDR3 protein: CASKGALSSFTEAFF. The CDR3 DNA is TGTGCCAGCAAGGGGGCACTTTCGAGCTTCACTGAAGCTTTCTTT.

V is TRBV29-1 and J is TRBJ1-1, with 9 bases lining up with TRBD1. This CDR3 is 16 amino acids long. Germline CDR1 reads SQVTM; CDR2 reads ANQGSEA. With V trimmed by 3 bases and J by 3 bases, 11 bases remained unmatched. In nucleotides, the CDR3 is TGCAGCGTTGAGATAACAGGGGGCGGTTTGGACACTGAAGCTTTCTTT. This encodes CSVEITGGGLDTEAFF.

The rearrangement joins TRBV2 to TRBJ2-1; 11 nucleotides align to TRBD2. The CDR3 is 13 amino acids. Germline values: CDR1 SNHLY, CDR2 FYNNEI. Losses at the gene ends were 7 bases for V and 13 bases for J; bases not matched to a gene: 9. DNA for the CDR3: TGTGCCAGCAAGGGACTAGCGGCCGATATCCAGTTCTTC. Its translation is CASKGLAADIQFF.

This clone was seen a handful of times. The V and J genes are TRBV9 and TRBJ1-6; 7 nucleotides match TRBD1. The CDR3 is made up of 15 amino acids. CDR1 is SGDLS and CDR2 is YYNGEE in the germline V gene. V gave up 0 bases and J gave up 9 bases; unmatched junction bases: 6. CDR3 residues: CASSVEWDSPSPLHF. CDR3 sequence (DNA): TGTGCCAGCAGCGTAGAATGGGACAGTCCTTCACCCCTCCACTTT.

This clone came up once. The J gene is TRBJ1-5, the V gene TRBV12-2; TRBD1 is the table's D call and was not checked against the DNA. TRBV12-2 is flagged as a pseudogene. The CDR3 runs 16 residues. The CDR3 here is CASRLGQGGSNQPQHF. The CDR3, as DNA: TGTGCAAGTCGCTTGGGACAAGGGGGAAGCAATCAGCCCCAGCATTTT.

This clone was observed a single time. The V and J genes are TRBV2 and TRBJ2-7; D unresolved. V dropped 3 bases and J dropped 2 bases, with 8 bases sitting between them. Germline CDR1 reads SNHLY; CDR2 reads FYNNEI. The CDR3 totals 13 residues. In DNA form, the CDR3 reads TGTGCCAGCAGTGACCTAGTCACCTACGAGCAGTACTTC. It specifies CASSDLVTYEQYF.

The chain combines TRBV5-8 with TRBJ2-2; tentatively, D is TRBD1 (6 bases). This CDR3 comprises 12 residues. V was trimmed by 4 bases and J by 5 bases, leaving 6 bases between them. Germline loops: CDR1 SGHTS, CDR2 YDEGEE. The CDR3 spells CASSTGTGELFF. The CDR3 DNA sequence: TGTGCCAGCAGCACAGGGACCGGGGAGCTGTTTTTT.

The rearrangement joins TRBV2 to TRBJ1-1; possible D gene TRBD1, 6 bases. This CDR3 has 14 amino acids. V lost 3 bases, J lost 2 bases, and 10 bases lay in between. Germline V lookup: CDR1 SNHLY, CDR2 FYNNEI. In nucleotides, the CDR3 is TGTGCCAGCAGTGAGGCAGGGGTTAACACTGAAGCTTTCTTT. It yields the protein CASSEAGVNTEAFF.

The chain employs TRBV5-4 and TRBJ2-3; TRBD2 matches at 11 bases. This CDR3 has 16 amino acids. With 4 bases clipped from V and 5 bases from J, the junction kept 9 bases outside the gene matches. The germline V gene has CDR1 SGHNT and CDR2 YYREEE (reference sequence). Here the CDR3 reads CASSARLAGLGDTQYF. DNA of the CDR3: TGTGCCAGCAGCGCTAGACTAGCGGGGCTGGGAGATACGCAGTATTTT.

The genes are TRBV11-2 and TRBJ2-7; 10 nucleotides line up with TRBD2. In germline, CDR1 is SGHAT, CDR2 FQNNGV. The trim removed 5 bases at V and 3 bases at J, leaving 7 bases unmatched. The CDR3 length is 15 residues. CDR3 sequence reads: CASSGSGGANYEQYF. CDR3 sequence (DNA): TGTGCCAGCAGCGGAAGCGGGGGGGCCAACTACGAGCAGTACTTC.